These 15 T cell receptor beta chains originate from one sample sequenced in a study of cytomegalovirus exposure and HLA in healthy donors. 60 Vbeta and 13 Jbeta primers were used in PCR. The protocol was immunoSEQ multiplex PCR, while the TCRdb copy is restricted to in-frame clones and leaves out a portion. This sample carries fewer than 95,000 clones, more than 55% of them seen once, and the ten largest clones take roughly 21%. The sequenced sample was PBMCs. The receptor set was obtained from a woman aged 50 to 60 in good health and CMV-seropositive.

The gene calls are TRBV4-1 and TRBJ2-3, with 14 bases identical to TRBD2. This CDR3 is built from 15 residues. J was trimmed by 4 bases and V by 8 bases; bases with no gene match: 5. Germline-derived CDR1 and CDR2 are MGHRA and YSYEKL. The CDR3 nucleotides are TGCGCCAGCGGCATGACTAGCGGGGGGGCAGATACGCAGTATTTT. Its translation: CASGMTSGGADTQYF.

This clone came up once. V gene TRBV5-6 combines with J gene TRBJ2-5; 9 bases map to TRBD1. V shed 0 bases and J 6 bases; nucleotides not matched to a gene: 3. This CDR3 is 14 amino acids long. The germline V gene has CDR1 SGHDT and CDR2 YYEEEE. CDR3 coding DNA: TGTGCCAGCAGCTTGGGGACAGGGGTGCAGACCCAGTACTTC. Translated, it gives CASSLGTGVQTQYF.

As to this clone: Other nucleotide sequences in the sample specify the same CDR3. The chain uses TRBV28 and TRBJ1-3, with 10 bases fitting TRBD1. Germline CDR1 reads MDHEN; CDR2 reads SYDVKM. The CDR3 contains 15 residues. J was trimmed by 6 bases and V by 3 bases; bases with no gene match: 5. CDR3 region: CASSLGTGVENTIYF. The CDR3 DNA is TGTGCCAGCAGTTTGGGGACAGGGGTTGAAAACACCATATATTTT.

This sequence joins TRBV2 and TRBJ2-1; tentatively, D is TRBD1 (6 bases). The CDR3 consists of 15 residues. V lost 0 bases and J 9 bases, leaving 15 bases between the germline ends. Germline-derived CDR1 and CDR2 are SNHLY and FYNNEI. The CDR3 DNA sequence: TGTGCCAGCAGTGAAGCCCCAGGGACAAAATCTGAGCAGTTCTTC. This encodes CASSEAPGTKSEQFF.

The chain couples TRBV7-8 to TRBJ1-4; 8 positions agree with TRBD1. Per germline, CDR1 SGHVS and CDR2 FQNEAQ. The CDR3 loop spans 14 amino acids. V lost 5 bases to trimming and J lost 8 bases; unmatched junction nucleotides: 7. The CDR3 coding sequence is TGTGCCAGCAGCCCTGGACAGGGCTACGAAAAACTGTTTTTT. The encoded protein is CASSPGQGYEKLFF.

The rearrangement uses TRBV13 and TRBJ1-1, with unresolved D. The CDR3 length is 14 residues. Per the germline V gene, CDR1 is PRHDT and CDR2 is FYEKMQ (reference sequence). V lost 0 bases, J lost 0 bases, and 5 bases lay in between. The CDR3 DNA reads as TGTGCCAGCAGCTTAGGGAGATTGAACACTGAAGCTTTCTTT. Encoded protein: CASSLGRLNTEAFF.

The rearrangement joins TRBV27 to TRBJ1-2; maybe TRBD1 (6 bases). With 6 bases removed from V and 0 bases from J, the gap between germline ends came to 11 bases. CDR1 and CDR2 (germline): MNHEY, SMNVEV (reference sequence). The CDR3 loop spans 14 amino acids. The CDR3 DNA follows: TGTGCCAGCAGCCCGACAGGTTCTAACTATGGCTACACCTTC. Protein sequence: CASSPTGSNYGYTF.

This clone was seen ten or more times. The chain employs TRBV2 and TRBJ2-2; 13 bases are shared with TRBD2. This CDR3 is 17 amino acids long. Germline V gene lookup returns CDR1 SNHLY and CDR2 FYNNEI. V shed 5 bases and J 2 bases; nucleotides not matched to a gene: 5. CDR3: CASSTRLAGGNTGELFF. CDR3 sequence (DNA): TGTGCCAGCAGTACACGACTAGCGGGGGGCAACACCGGGGAGCTGTTTTTT.

The chain has TRBV30 and TRBJ2-7; 7 bases agree with TRBD2. Germline-derived CDR1 and CDR2 are GTSNPN and SVGIG (reference sequence). The CDR3 has 11 residues. With 5 bases clipped from V and 6 bases from J, the junction kept 4 bases outside the gene matches. CDR3: CAWAGRIEQYF. The CDR3 DNA reads TGTGCCTGGGCCGGGAGGATCGAGCAGTACTTC.

In its sample, this clone was seen once. This rearrangement joins TRBV28 to TRBJ2-1; a weak D match, TRBD2 (7 bases). The V end lost 7 bases, the J end lost 4 bases, and 14 bases lay between the germline ends. CDR3 length equals 14 residues. Germline V gene lookup returns CDR1 MDHEN and CDR2 SYDVKM. The CDR3 protein is CASIRGGGYNEQFF. CDR3 nucleotides: TGTGCCAGCATAAGGGGGGGCGGGTACAATGAGCAGTTCTTC.

This clone has just a few counts. The chain has TRBV4-3 and TRBJ2-2; 13 bases agree with TRBD2. Germline CDR1 and CDR2: LGHNA and YSLEER. V dropped 0 bases and J dropped 2; count of bases not matched to a gene: 9. The CDR3 length is 20 residues. Written as DNA, the CDR3 is TGCGCCAGCAGCCAAGAGCAGGCACTAGCGGGGGGGCAAAACACCGGGGAGCTGTTTTTT. Protein sequence: CASSQEQALAGGQNTGELFF.

The rearrangement uses TRBV19 and TRBJ1-1; 11 nucleotides align to TRBD1. CDR3 size: 17 residues. CDR1 and CDR2 from the germline V gene are LNHDA and SQIVND (reference sequence). The ends lost 8 bases at V and 4 bases at J; junction bases unmatched: 15. The CDR3 here is CASRALAGTGGGTEAFF. The CDR3 region has the DNA TGTGCCAGTCGGGCCCTGGCCGGGACAGGGGGAGGCACTGAAGCTTTCTTT. Full variable domain (rest looked up from reference TRBV19 and TRBJ1-1): DGGITQSPKYLFRKEGQNVTLSCEQNLNHDAMYWYRQDPGQGLRLIYYSQIVNDFQKGDIAEGYSVSREKKESFPLTVTSAQKNPTAFYLCASRALAGTGGGTEAFFGQGTRLTVV.

This clone turned up a few times. CDR3 in amino acids: CASSGVRNRRPTGELFF. DNA of the CDR3: TGTGCCAGCAGTGGGGTCAGGAACCGGAGGCCCACCGGGGAGCTGTTTTTT. The rearrangement uses TRBV2 and TRBJ2-2, with a tentative D call TRBD2 (5 bases). Germline CDR1 reads SNHLY; CDR2 reads FYNNEI. The CDR3 consists of 17 residues. The ends were cut back, 4 bases at V and 4 bases at J, with 19 bases in the middle.

This clone was seen repeatedly, ten times or more. The chain's CDR3 is CASSLGGAEAFF. The CDR3 nucleotides read TGTGCCAGCAGCTTAGGAGGGGCCGAAGCTTTCTTT. The rearrangement links TRBV13 to TRBJ1-1; a possible D gene is TRBD1 (5 bases). Between the trimmed V and J ends, which lost 0 bases and 8 bases, there was a span of 7 bases. The CDR3 is 12 residues long. Germline CDR1 PRHDT, CDR2 FYEKMQ (reference sequence).

This clone was detected only a few times. The chain links TRBV27 to TRBJ2-1, with 7 positions matching TRBD1. Germline V gene sequence: CDR1 MNHEY, CDR2 SMNVEV (reference sequence). The CDR3 spans 16 residues. Unmatched junction bases numbered 15, after V lost 5 bases and J lost 8 bases. The CDR3 here is CASSLRGILQIDEQFF. DNA for the CDR3: TGTGCCAGCAGTCTCAGGGGGATCCTACAAATCGATGAGCAGTTCTTC.